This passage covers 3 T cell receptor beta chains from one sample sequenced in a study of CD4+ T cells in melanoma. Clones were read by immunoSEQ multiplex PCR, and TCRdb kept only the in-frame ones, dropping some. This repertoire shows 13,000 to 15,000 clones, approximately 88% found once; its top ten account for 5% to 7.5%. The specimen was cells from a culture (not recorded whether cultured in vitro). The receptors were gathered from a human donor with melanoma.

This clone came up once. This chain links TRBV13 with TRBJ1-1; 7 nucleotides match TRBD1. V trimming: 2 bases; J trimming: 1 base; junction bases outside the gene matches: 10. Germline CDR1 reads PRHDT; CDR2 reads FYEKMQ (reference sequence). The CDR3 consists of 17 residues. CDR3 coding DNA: TGTGCCAGCAGCTTAAACCCCGACAGGGTGAGGAACACTGAAGCTTTCTTT. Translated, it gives CASSLNPDRVRNTEAFF.

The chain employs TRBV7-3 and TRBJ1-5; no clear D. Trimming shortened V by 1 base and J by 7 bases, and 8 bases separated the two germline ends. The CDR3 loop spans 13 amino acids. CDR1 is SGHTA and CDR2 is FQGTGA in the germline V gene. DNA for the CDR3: TGTGCCAGCAGCTTAATTGCCGGGCAGCCCCAGCATTTT. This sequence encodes CASSLIAGQPQHF.

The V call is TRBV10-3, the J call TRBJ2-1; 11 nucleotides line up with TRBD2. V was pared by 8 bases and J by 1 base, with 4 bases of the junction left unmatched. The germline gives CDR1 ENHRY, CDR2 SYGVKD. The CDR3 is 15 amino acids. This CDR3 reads CAISLAGVSYNEQFF. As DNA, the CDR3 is TGTGCCATCTCACTAGCGGGGGTTTCCTACAATGAGCAGTTCTTC.